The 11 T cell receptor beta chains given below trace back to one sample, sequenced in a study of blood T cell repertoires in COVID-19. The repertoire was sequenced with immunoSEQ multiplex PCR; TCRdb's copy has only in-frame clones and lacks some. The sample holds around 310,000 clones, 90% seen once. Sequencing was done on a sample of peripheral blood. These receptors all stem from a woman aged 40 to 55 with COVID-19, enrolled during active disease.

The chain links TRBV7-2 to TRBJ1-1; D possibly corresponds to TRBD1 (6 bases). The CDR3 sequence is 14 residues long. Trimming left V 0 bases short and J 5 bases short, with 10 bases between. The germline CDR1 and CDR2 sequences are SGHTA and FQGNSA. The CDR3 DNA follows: TGTGCCAGCAGCTTAGCACAGGGCTGGACTGAAGCTTTCTTT. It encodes CASSLAQGWTEAFF.

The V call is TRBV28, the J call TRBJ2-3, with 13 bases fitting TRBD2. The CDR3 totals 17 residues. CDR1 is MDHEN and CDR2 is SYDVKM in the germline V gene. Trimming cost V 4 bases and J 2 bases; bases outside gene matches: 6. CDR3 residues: CASSSLGLAGTTDTQYF. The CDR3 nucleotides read TGTGCCAGCAGTTCCCTGGGACTAGCGGGGACCACAGATACGCAGTATTTT.

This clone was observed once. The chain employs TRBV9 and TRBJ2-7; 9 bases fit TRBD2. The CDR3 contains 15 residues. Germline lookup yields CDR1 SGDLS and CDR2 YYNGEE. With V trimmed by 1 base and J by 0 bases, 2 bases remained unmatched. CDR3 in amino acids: CASSVLAGSSYEQYF. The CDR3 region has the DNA TGTGCCAGCAGCGTACTAGCGGGGAGCTCCTACGAGCAGTACTTC. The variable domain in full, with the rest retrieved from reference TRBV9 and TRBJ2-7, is DSGVTQTPKHLITATGQRVTLRCSPRSGDLSVYWYQQSLDQGLQFLIQYYNGEERAKGNILERFSAQQFPDLHSELNLSSLELGDSALYFCASSVLAGSSYEQYFGPGTRLTVT.

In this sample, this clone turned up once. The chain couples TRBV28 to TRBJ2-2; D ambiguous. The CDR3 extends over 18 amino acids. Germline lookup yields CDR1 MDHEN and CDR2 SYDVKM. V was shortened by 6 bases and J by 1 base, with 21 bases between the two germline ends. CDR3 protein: CASRFVKVPKKNTGELFF. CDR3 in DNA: TGTGCCAGCAGATTCGTGAAAGTACCTAAAAAGAACACCGGGGAGCTGTTTTTT. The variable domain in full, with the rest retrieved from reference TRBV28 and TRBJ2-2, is DVKVTQSSRYLVKRTGEKVFLECVQDMDHENMFWYRQDPGLGLRLIYFSYDVKMKEKGDIPEGYSVSREKKERFSLILESASTNQTSMYLCASRFVKVPKKNTGELFFGEGSRLTVL.

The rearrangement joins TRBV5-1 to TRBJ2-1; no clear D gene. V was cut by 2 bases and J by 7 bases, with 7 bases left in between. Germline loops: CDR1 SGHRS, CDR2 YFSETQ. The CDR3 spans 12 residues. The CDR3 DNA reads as TGCGCCAGCAGCTTCCTAGAGAATGAGCAGTTCTTC. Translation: CASSFLENEQFF.

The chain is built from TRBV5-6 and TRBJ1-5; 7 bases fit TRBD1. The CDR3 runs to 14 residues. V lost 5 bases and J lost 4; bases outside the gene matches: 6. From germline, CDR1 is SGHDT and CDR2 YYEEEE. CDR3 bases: TGTGCCAGCAGTTCCGACAGGGAGAATCAGCCCCAGCATTTT. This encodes CASSSDRENQPQHF.

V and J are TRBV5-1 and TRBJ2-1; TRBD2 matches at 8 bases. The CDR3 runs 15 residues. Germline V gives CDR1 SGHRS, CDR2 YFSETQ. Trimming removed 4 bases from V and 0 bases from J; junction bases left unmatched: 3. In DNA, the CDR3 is TGCGCCAGCAGCCAAACTAGCGGCTCCTACAATGAGCAGTTCTTC. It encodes CASSQTSGSYNEQFF.

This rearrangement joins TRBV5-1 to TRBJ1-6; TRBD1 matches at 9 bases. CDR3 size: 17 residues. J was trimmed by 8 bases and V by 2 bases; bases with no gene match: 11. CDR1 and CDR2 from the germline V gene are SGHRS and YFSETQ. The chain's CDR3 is CASSFSTPGQGHSPLHF. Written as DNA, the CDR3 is TGCGCCAGCAGCTTCTCGACACCGGGACAGGGTCATTCACCCCTCCACTTT.

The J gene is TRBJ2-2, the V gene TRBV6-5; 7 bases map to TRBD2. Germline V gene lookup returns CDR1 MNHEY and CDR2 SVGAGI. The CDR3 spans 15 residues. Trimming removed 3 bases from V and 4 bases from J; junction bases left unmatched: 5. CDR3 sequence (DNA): TGTGCCAGCAGTTATCTTGGGGGGGGCACCGGGGAGCTGTTTTTT. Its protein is CASSYLGGGTGELFF.

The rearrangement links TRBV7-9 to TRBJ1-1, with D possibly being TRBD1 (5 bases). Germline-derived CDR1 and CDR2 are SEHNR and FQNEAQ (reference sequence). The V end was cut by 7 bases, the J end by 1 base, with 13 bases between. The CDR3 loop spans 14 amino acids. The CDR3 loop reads CASTKDKRNTEAFF. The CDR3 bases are TGTGCCAGCACCAAGGACAAGCGGAACACTGAAGCTTTCTTT.

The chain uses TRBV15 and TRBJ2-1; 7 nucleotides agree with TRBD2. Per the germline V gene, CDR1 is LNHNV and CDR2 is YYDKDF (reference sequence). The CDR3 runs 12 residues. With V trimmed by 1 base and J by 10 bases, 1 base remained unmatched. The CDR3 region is CATSRGAGEQFF. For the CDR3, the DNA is TGTGCCACCAGCAGAGGAGCGGGAGAGCAGTTCTTC.